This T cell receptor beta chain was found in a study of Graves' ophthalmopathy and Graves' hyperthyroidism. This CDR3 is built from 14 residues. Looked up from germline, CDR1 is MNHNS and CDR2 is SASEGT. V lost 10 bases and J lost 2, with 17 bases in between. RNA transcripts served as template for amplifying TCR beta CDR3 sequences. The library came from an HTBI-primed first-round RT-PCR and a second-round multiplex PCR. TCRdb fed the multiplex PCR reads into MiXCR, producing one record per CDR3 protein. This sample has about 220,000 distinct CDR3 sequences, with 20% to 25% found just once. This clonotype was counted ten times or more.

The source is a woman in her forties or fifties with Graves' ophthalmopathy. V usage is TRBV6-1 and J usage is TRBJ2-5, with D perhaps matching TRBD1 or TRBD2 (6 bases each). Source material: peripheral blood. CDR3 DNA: TGTGCCACCACAGTGGGGGGCCCTCAAGAGACCCAGTACTTC. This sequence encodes CATTVGGPQETQYF.